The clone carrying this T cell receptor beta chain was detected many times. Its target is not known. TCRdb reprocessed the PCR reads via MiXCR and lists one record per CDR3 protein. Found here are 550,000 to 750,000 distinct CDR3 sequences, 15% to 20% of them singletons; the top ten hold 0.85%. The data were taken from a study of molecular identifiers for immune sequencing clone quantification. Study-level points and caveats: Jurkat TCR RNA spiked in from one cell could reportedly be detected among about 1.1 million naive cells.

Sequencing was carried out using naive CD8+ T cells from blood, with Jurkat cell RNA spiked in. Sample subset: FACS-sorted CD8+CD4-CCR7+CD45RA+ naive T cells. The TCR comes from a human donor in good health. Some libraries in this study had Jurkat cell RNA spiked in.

DNA of the CDR3: TGTGCCAGCAGCCTCATCGACAGCTCCTACGAGCAGTACTTC. Its protein is CASSLIDSSYEQYF. The chain employs TRBV13 and TRBJ2-7; maybe TRBD1 (5 bases). In germline, CDR1 is PRHDT, CDR2 FYEKMQ (reference sequence). This CDR3 comprises 14 residues. Trimming left V 5 bases short and J 0 bases short, with 11 bases between.